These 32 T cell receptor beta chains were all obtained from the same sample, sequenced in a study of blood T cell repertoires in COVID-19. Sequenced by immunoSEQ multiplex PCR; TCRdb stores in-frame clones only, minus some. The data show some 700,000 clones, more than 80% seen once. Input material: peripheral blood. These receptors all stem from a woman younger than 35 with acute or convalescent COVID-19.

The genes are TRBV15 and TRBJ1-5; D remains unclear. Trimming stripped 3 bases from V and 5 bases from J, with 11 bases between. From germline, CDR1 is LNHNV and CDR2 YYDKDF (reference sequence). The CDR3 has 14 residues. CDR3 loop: CATSSAKYYQPQHF. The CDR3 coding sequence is TGTGCCACCAGCAGTGCCAAGTACTATCAGCCCCAGCATTTT. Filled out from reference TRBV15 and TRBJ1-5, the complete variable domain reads DAMVIQNPRYQVTQFGKPVTLSCSQTLNHNVMYWYQQKSSQAPKLLFHYYDKDFNNEADTPDNFQSRRPNTSFCFLDIRSPGLGDTAMYLCATSSAKYYQPQHFGDGTRLSIL.

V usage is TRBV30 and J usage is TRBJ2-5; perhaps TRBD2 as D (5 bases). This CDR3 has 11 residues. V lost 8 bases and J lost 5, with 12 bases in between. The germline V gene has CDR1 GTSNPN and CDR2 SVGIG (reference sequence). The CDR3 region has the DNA TGTGCCGAACAACGGGGTGAGACCCAGTACTTC. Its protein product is CAEQRGETQYF.

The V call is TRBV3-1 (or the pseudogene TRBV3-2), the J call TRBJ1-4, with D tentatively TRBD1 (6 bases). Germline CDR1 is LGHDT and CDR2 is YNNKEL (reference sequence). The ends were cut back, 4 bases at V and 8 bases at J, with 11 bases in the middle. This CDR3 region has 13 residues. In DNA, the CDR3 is TGTGCCAGCAGCCTCTGGACAGAGGAAAAACTGTTTTTT. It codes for CASSLWTEEKLFF.

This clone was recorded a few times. CDR3 residues: CASSVRWGVETQYF. Here the CDR3 DNA reads TGTGCCAGCAGCGTCAGGTGGGGGGTAGAGACCCAGTACTTC. This chain joins TRBV11-2 and TRBJ2-5; D is perhaps TRBD2 (6 bases). Germline V gene sequence: CDR1 SGHAT, CDR2 FQNNGV. The CDR3 runs to 14 residues. Trimming left V 5 bases short and J 4 bases short, with 14 bases between.

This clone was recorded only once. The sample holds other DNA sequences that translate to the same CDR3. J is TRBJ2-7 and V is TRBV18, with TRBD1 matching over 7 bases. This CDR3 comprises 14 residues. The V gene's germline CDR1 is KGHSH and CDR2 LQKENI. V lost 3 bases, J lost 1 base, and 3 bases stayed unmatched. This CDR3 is CASSPPGQSYEQYF. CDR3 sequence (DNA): TGTGCCAGCTCACCCCCGGGACAGTCCTACGAGCAGTACTTC. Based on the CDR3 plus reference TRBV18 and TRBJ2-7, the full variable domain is NAGVMQNPRHLVRRRGQEARLRCSPMKGHSHVYWYRQLPEEGLKFMVYLQKENIIDESGMPKERFSAEFPKEGPSILRIQQVVRGDSAAYFCASSPPGQSYEQYFGPGTRLTVT.

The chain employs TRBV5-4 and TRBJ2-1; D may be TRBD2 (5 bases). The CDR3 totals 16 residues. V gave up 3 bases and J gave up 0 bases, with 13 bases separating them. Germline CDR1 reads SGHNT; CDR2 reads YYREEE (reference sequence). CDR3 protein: CASSSRTGSSYNEQFF. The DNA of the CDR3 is TGTGCCAGCAGCTCTAGGACTGGTAGCTCCTACAATGAGCAGTTCTTC.

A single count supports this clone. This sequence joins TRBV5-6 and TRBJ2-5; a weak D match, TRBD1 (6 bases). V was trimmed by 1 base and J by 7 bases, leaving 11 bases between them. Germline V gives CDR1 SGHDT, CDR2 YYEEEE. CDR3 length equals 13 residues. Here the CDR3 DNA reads TGTGCCAGCAGCTTGACCCTAGGGGGGACCCAGTACTTC. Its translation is CASSLTLGGTQYF.

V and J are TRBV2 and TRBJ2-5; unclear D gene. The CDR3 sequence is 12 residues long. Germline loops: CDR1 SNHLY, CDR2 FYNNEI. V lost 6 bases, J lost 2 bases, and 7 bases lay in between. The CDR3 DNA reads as TGTGCCAGCAGGAGGATTCAAGAGACCCAGTACTTC. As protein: CASRRIQETQYF.

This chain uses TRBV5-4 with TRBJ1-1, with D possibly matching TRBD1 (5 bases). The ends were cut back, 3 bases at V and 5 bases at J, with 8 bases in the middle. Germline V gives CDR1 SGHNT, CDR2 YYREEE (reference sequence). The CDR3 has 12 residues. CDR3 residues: CASSWGGTEAFF. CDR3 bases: TGTGCCAGCAGCTGGGGGGGAACTGAAGCTTTCTTT.

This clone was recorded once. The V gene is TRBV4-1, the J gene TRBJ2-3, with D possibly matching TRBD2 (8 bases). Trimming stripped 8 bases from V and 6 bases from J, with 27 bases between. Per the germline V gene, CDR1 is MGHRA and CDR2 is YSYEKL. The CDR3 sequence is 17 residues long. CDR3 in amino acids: CASGPRGSGGPLDTQYF. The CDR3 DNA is TGCGCCAGCGGGCCCAGGGGGTCGGGGGGGCCTCTGGATACGCAGTATTTT.

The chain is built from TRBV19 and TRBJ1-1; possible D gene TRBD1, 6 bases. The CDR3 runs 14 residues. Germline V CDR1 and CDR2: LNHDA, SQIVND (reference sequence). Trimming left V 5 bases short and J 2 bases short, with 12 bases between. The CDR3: CASSFGGGNTEAFF. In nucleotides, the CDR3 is TGTGCCAGTAGTTTTGGCGGGGGCAACACTGAAGCTTTCTTT. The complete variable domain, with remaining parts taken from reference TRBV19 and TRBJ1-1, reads DGGITQSPKYLFRKEGQNVTLSCEQNLNHDAMYWYRQDPGQGLRLIYYSQIVNDFQKGDIAEGYSVSREKKESFPLTVTSAQKNPTAFYLCASSFGGGNTEAFFGQGTRLTVV.

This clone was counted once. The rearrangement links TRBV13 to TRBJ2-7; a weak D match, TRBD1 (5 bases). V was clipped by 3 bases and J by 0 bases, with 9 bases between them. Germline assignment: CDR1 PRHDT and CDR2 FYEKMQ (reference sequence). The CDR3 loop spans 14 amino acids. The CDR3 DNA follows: TGTGCCAGCAGCTTGGACACCCACTCCTACGAGCAGTACTTC. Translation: CASSLDTHSYEQYF.

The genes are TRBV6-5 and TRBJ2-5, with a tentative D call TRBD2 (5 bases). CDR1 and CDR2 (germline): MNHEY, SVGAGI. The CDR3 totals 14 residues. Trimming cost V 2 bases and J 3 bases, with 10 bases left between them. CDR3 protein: CASSYEGKEETQYF. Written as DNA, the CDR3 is TGTGCCAGCAGTTACGAGGGAAAGGAAGAGACCCAGTACTTC.

The CDR3 region is CASSSDRALNSPLHF. The DNA of the CDR3 is TGTGCCAGCTCATCCGACAGGGCACTTAATTCACCCCTCCACTTT. The rearrangement joins TRBV18 to TRBJ1-6, with 7 bases aligning to TRBD1. The CDR3 runs to 15 residues. CDR1 is KGHSH, CDR2 LQKENI, per germline. V gave up 5 bases and J gave up 6 bases; unmatched junction bases: 7.

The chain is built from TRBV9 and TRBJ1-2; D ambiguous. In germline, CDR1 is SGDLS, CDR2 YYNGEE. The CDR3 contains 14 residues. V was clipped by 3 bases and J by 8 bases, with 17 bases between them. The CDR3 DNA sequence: TGTGCCAGCAGCGGAGACGGACGGCGAGGGGGCTACACCTTC. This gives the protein CASSGDGRRGGYTF.

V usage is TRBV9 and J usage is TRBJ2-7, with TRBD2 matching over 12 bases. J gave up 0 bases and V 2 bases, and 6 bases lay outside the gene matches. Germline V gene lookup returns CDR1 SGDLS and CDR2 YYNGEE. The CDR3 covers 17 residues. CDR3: CASSVHASGGASYEQYF. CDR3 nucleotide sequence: TGTGCCAGCAGCGTGCACGCTAGCGGGGGGGCCTCCTACGAGCAGTACTTC.

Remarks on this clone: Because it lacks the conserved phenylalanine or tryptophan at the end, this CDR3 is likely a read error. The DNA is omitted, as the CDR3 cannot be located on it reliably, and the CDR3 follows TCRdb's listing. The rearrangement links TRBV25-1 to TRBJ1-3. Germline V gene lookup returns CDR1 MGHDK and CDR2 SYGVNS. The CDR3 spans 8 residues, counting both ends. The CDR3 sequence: CASSEYSR.

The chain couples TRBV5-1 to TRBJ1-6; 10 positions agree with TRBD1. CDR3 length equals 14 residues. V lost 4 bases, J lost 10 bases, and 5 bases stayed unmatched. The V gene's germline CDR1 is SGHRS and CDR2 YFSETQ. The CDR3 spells CASSPGTGVSPLHF. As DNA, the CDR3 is TGCGCCAGCAGCCCAGGGACAGGGGTCTCACCCCTCCACTTT.

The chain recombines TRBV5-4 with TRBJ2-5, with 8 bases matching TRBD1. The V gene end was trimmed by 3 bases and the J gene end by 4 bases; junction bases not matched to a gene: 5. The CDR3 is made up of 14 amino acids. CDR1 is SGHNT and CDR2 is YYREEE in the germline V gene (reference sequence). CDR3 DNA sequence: TGTGCCAGCAGCTCCTACAGGGGGGCAGAGACCCAGTACTTC. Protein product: CASSSYRGAETQYF.

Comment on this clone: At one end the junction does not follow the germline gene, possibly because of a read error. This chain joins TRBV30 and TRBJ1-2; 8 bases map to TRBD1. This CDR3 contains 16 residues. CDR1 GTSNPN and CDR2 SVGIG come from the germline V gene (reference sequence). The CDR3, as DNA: TGTGCCCGGAGTGACCCTCTCCGGACAGGGTACGATGGCTACACCTTC. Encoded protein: CARSDPLRTGYDGYTF.

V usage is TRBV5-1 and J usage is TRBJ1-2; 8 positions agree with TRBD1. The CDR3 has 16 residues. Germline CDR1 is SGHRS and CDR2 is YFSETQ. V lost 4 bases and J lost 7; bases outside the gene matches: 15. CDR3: CASSNGQGGLSGGYTF. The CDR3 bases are TGCGCCAGCAGCAACGGACAGGGCGGCCTTTCGGGTGGCTACACCTTC.

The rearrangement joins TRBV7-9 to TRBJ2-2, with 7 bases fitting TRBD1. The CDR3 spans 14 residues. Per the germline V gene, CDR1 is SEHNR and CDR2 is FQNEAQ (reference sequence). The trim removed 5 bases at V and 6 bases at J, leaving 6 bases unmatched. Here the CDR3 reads CASSQTGAAGELFF. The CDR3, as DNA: TGTGCCAGCAGCCAAACAGGGGCTGCCGGGGAGCTGTTTTTT.

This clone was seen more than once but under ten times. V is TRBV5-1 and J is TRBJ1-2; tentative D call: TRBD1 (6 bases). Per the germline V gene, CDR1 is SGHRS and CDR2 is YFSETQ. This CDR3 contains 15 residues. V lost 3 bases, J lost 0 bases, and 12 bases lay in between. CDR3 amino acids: CASSWDINPNYGYTF. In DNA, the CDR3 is TGCGCCAGCAGCTGGGACATAAACCCTAACTATGGCTACACCTTC.

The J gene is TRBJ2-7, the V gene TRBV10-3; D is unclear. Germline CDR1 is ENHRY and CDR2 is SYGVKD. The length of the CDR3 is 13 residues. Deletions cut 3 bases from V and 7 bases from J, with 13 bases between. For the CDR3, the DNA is TGTGCCATCAGTGAACAAGATTTTCTGGAGCAGTACTTC. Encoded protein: CAISEQDFLEQYF.

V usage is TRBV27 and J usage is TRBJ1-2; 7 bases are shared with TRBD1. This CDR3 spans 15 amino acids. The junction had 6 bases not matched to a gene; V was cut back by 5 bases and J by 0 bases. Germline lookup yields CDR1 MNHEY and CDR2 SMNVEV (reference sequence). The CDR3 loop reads CASSRLGGPNYGYTF. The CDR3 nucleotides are TGTGCCAGCAGTAGATTAGGGGGCCCTAACTATGGCTACACCTTC.

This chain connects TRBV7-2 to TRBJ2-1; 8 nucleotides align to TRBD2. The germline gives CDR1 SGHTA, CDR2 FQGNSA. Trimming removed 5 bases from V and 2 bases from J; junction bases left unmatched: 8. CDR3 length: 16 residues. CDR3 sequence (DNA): TGTGCCAGCAGCGAAAAAACTAGCGGACCCTACAATGAGCAGTTCTTC. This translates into CASSEKTSGPYNEQFF.

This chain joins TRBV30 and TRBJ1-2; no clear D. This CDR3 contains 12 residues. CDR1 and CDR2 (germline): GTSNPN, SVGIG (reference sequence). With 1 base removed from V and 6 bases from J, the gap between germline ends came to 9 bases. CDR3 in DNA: TGTGCCTGGAGTGGCGGGTGGGATGGCTACACCTTC. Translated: CAWSGGWDGYTF.

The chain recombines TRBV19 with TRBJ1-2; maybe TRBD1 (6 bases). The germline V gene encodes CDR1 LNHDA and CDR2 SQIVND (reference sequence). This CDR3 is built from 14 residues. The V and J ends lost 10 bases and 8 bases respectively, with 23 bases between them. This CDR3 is CATSRAGEMPGYTF. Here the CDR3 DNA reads TGTGCCACTTCCCGGGCAGGGGAGATGCCAGGCTACACCTTC.

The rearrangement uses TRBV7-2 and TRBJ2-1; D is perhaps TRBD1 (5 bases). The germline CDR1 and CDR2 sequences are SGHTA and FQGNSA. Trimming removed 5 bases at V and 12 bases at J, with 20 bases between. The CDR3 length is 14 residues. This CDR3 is CASSLQTDTAVQFF. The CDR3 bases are TGTGCCAGCAGCCTACAAACGGACACCGCAGTGCAGTTCTTC.

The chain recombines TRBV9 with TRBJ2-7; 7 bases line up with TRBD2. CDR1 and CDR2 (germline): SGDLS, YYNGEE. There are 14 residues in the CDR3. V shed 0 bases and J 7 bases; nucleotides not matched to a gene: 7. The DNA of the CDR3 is TGTGCCAGCAGCGTAGATGGGAGGGTGGGGGAGCAGTACTTC. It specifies CASSVDGRVGEQYF. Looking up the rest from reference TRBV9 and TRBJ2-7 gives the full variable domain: DSGVTQTPKHLITATGQRVTLRCSPRSGDLSVYWYQQSLDQGLQFLIQYYNGEERAKGNILERFSAQQFPDLHSELNLSSLELGDSALYFCASSVDGRVGEQYFGPGTRLTVT.

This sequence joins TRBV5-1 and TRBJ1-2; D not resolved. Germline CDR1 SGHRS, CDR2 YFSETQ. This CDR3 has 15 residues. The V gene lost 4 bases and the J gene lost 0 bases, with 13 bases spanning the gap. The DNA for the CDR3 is TGCGCCAGCAGCCTGCGGACGGGAGCTAACTATGGCTACACCTTC. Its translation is CASSLRTGANYGYTF.

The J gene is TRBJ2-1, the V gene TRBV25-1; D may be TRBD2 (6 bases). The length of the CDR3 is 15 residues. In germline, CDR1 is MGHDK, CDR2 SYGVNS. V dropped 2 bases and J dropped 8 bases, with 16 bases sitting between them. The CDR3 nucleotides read TGTGCCAGCAGTGAAGAGGGAAAGGGCGGGGATGAGCAGTTCTTC. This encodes CASSEEGKGGDEQFF.